This entry is about one T cell receptor (beta chain). This sample is drawn from a study of blood T cell repertoires in COVID-19. At the level of the study: Both acute and convalescent COVID-19 samples were obtained from the United States, Italy and Spain. From T cells, B-cell-depleted T cells, or PBMCs came the material, which was cDNA or gDNA.

In the original processing: For nucleated cells, counts were estimated from reference gene primer amplification. Repertoires were generated with immunoSEQ multiplex PCR, while TCRdb's copy carries only in-frame clones and drops some. V and J calls plus clone size are reproduced from that table; the DNA served to infer D and trimming. The data contain approximately 240,000 clones, approximately 83% of them singletons. With 4 bases clipped from V and 3 bases from J, the junction kept 7 bases outside the gene matches. Germline assignment: CDR1 MDHEN and CDR2 SYDVKM. The CDR3 is made up of 15 amino acids.

The receptor's source is a woman aged 30 to 39 who had recovered from COVID-19. The sequenced sample was peripheral blood. This chain uses TRBV28 with TRBJ2-3; 7 bases align to TRBD2. The CDR3 is CASSSAGERTDTQYF. As DNA, the CDR3 is TGTGCCAGCAGTTCGGCGGGAGAAAGAACAGATACGCAGTATTTT.